These T cell receptor beta chains were read from a single sample in a study of cytotoxic CD8 clonotypes in ibrutinib-treated CLL. The method was immunoSEQ multiplex PCR; TCRdb's version includes in-frame clones alone and lacks a portion of them. The table shows almost 250,000 clones, with 60% to 75% occurring only once. Sequences were derived from PBMCs, sampled after 24 months of ibrutinib treatment. The source is a human donor with chronic lymphocytic leukemia. The conserved cysteine and the conserved F or W are not part of the CDR3 here.

v_call	cdr3_aa
TRBV9	ASSVEGYRADTQY
TRBV27	ASSSRAAREQY
TRBV6-5	ASGQDQPQH
TRBV5-1	ASSLADRVPSEETQY
TRBV28	ASSFPGLWGEQY
TRBV27	ASSPRGLLTDGYT
TRBV27	ASSPWTANEKLF
TRBV7-9	ASSLSDRGKDQPQH
TRBV11-3	ASSYGQGASEQY
TRBV9	ASSQTVGGTETQY
TRBV2	ASSPRYEQY
TRBV28	ASSDPYGYT
TRBV27	ASRTNMPVSNEQF
TRBV25-1	ASTRDRGREQY
TRBV11-2	ASSLGTVSTDTQY
TRBV2	ASSELWGRVNEQF
TRBV4-1	ASSQDSAGYAQPQH
TRBV27	ASRRDRGTTEAF
TRBV5-1	ASSPPTSGTGELF
TRBV6-6	ASSTGGQLTDTQY
TRBV14	ASSHSNADTQY
TRBV29-1	SVGRAQDQPQH
TRBV27	ASSFPDQPQH
TRBV7-8	ASSLVYIPSREQF
TRBV9	ASSVATGEPQH
TRBV30	AWRSESEQY
TRBV12-5	ASGLGVHNEQF
TRBV11-3	ASSLEGTGDSEQY
TRBV2	ASSEGDGELF
TRBV28	ASSFGQGAGEQY
TRBV7-2	ASSLAGTYEQY
TRBV7-9	ASSLFGSDTQY
TRBV7-3	ASSSGSGTEAF
TRBV2	ASRPLAGDYEQY
TRBV19	ASSIADRSSYEQY
TRBV28	ASSGDSSQETQY
TRBV7-6	ASSTPLDARETQY
TRBV7-9	ASSSTEGQSLF
TRBV29-1	SVERGEKGAQY
TRBV6-5	ASSYADVSHEQY
TRBV27	ASTAGTGGDNEQF
TRBV6-5	ASSKRRDTYNEQF
TRBV11-2	ASSNPGSANEQY
TRBV10-3	AISGRIYEQY
TRBV11-3	ASSLASGRAYEQY
TRBV7-2	ASSPNRAGNTIY
TRBV7-3	ASSLSRESSYEQY
TRBV7-9	ASSLLNEQY
TRBV9	ASSVGGAGDLYEQY
TRBV29-1	SVDEGPGPEAF
TRBV28	ASSFQPGTGDHEQY
TRBV2	ASSEGTGSTDTQY
TRBV21-1	ASLIEGAYEQY
TRBV19	ASSPGPQSSGNTIY
TRBV11-1	ASSLVSGSKNIQY